These 5 T cell receptor beta chains share one sample of origin, sequenced in a study of blood T cells in healthy people across ages. Primed by a sample-barcoded 5' primer and a J-beta primer mix, a second PCR proceeded for about 7 to 12 cycles. TCRdb analysed the 5' RACE reads with MiXCR anew, one entry per CDR3 protein. The table has about 1.4 million distinct CDR3 sequences, roughly 60% seen once; the top ten hold about 6.3%. Sample: blood. Receptors originate from a young man in good health.

This clonotype was observed a single time. The chain combines TRBV7-2 with TRBJ1-1; D is undetermined. The germline gives CDR1 SGHTA, CDR2 FQGNSA. The V gene lost 4 bases and the J gene lost 4 bases, with 10 bases spanning the gap. The CDR3 runs 13 residues. The CDR3 is CASSSMGGTEAFF. The CDR3 DNA sequence: TGTGCCAGCAGCTCGATGGGTGGCACTGAAGCTTTCTTT. Together with reference TRBV7-2 and TRBJ1-1, the CDR3 gives the full variable domain: GAGVSQSPSNKVTEKGKDVELRCDPISGHTALYWYRQSLGQGLEFLIYFQGNSAPDKSGLPSDRFSAERTGGSVSTLTIQRTQQEDSAVYLCASSSMGGTEAFFGQGTRLTVV.

The rearrangement links TRBV7-8 to TRBJ2-1, with a tentative D call TRBD1 (6 bases). This CDR3 spans 13 amino acids. Germline loops: CDR1 SGHVS, CDR2 FQNEAQ. Trimming took 3 bases from V and 10 from J, leaving 13 bases between them. Here the CDR3 DNA reads TGTGCCAGCAGCTTTATGGGGGCAGGGGAGCAGTTCTTC. It codes for CASSFMGAGEQFF.

The V call is TRBV3-1, the J call TRBJ2-5; D unclear. Germline CDR1 reads LGHDT; CDR2 reads YNNKEL (reference sequence). V lost 1 base, J lost 3 bases, and 9 bases lay in between. CDR3 length equals 14 residues. The CDR3 loop reads CASSQGDIEETQYF. The DNA of the CDR3 is TGTGCCAGCAGCCAAGGCGACATCGAAGAGACCCAGTACTTC.

This chain uses TRBV20-1 with TRBJ2-5; 14 bases map to TRBD2. V dropped 3 bases and J dropped 6; count of bases not matched to a gene: 6. CDR1 is DFQATT and CDR2 is SNEGSKA in the germline V gene (reference sequence). This CDR3 contains 15 residues. The CDR3 loop is CSARGLAGAHKTQYF. CDR3 sequence (DNA): TGCAGTGCTAGGGGACTAGCGGGGGCGCATAAGACCCAGTACTTC.

V and J are TRBV28 and TRBJ2-5; D is perhaps TRBD1 (6 bases). This CDR3 comprises 13 residues. Deletions cut 6 bases from V and 1 base from J, with 9 bases between. In germline, CDR1 is MDHEN, CDR2 SYDVKM. Here the CDR3 reads CASRGHRQETQYF. Here the CDR3 DNA reads TGTGCCAGCAGGGGACATCGCCAAGAGACCCAGTACTTC.